The rows below give T cell receptor beta chains drawn from one sample of a study of blood T cell repertoires in COVID-19. Data came from immunoSEQ multiplex PCR; TCRdb stores just in-frame clones and leaves some out. This table has under 150,000 clones, approximately 85% appearing once. The sample taken for sequencing was peripheral blood. Source of these receptors: a woman between 55 and 75 years old with COVID-19, enrolled during active disease. CDR3s include the opening cysteine and the closing phenylalanine or tryptophan. D genes are given only for firm matches.

TRBJ1-6	TRBD1	TRBV4-2	CASSQDSGQGFSPLHF
TRBJ2-7	TRBD1	TRBV18	CASGRGTGTYEQYF
TRBJ1-2	NA	TRBV4-3	CASSQDLQAFQVYGYTF
TRBJ1-4	NA	TRBV7-9	CASSKGVTNEKLFF
TRBJ1-4	TRBD1	TRBV5-1	CASSLTGGGSNEKLFF
TRBJ1-2	TRBD1	TRBV4-1	CASSPGVGQTGGYGYTF
TRBJ1-3	NA	TRBV20-1	CSARPGNTIYF
TRBJ1-5	TRBD1	TRBV30	CAWSGPGTAYSNQPQHF
TRBJ2-3	NA	TRBV11-2	CASSRDIQTDTQYF
TRBJ2-2	TRBD2	TRBV5-4	CASSLAAGGDLGELFF
TRBJ2-1	NA	TRBV7-2	CASSFYNVNEQFF
TRBJ2-4	NA	TRBV29-1	CSVVGGIAKNIQYF
TRBJ1-1	TRBD1	TRBV28	CASARQGYTEAFF
TRBJ1-5	TRBD1	TRBV10-3	CAIARDRRSNQPQHF
TRBJ1-2	TRBD1	TRBV7-9	CASSLASGTGDFGYTF
TRBJ1-1	NA	TRBV3-1/TRBV3-2	CASSLEVRRGTEAFF
TRBJ1-1	TRBD1	TRBV30	CAWSVDRDTEAFF
TRBJ2-2	TRBD1	TRBV7-9	CASTPGTGAGGELFF
TRBJ1-1	NA	TRBV29-1	CSVGKGVNTEAFF
TRBJ2-3	TRBD2	TRBV5-1	CASSTRDYLTDTQYF
TRBJ2-1	NA	TRBV19	CASSVVGDRSYNEQFF
TRBJ2-1	TRBD1	TRBV27	CASSLNRGLVNEQFF
TRBJ2-2	NA	TRBV6-6	CASSYGGASNTGELFF
TRBJ2-7	NA	TRBV7-9	CASSLTGRGYEQYF
TRBJ2-5	TRBD1	TRBV19	CASSIDRAQETQYF
TRBJ2-7	NA	TRBV9	CASSPALGYEQYF
TRBJ1-2	NA	TRBV3-1/TRBV3-2	CASSQEDRDYGYTF
TRBJ1-4	TRBD1	TRBV7-9	CAGETGDSTNEKLFF
TRBJ1-1	NA	TRBV7-9	CASSPVQGGHTEAFF
TRBJ1-1	TRBD1	TRBV2	CASSLGQRNAFF
TRBJ1-6	TRBD1	TRBV7-9	CASSLGQGARSSYNSPLHF
TRBJ1-5	TRBD1	TRBV2	CASTGQGRRSNQPQHF
TRBJ2-1	TRBD2	TRBV11-1	CASSFGGAYEQFF
TRBJ2-2	NA	TRBV19	CASSLQGQNTGELFF
TRBJ1-2	NA	TRBV6-4	CASSPRSGYGYTF
TRBJ1-1	TRBD1	TRBV5-1	CASSAGQGGNEAFF
TRBJ2-5	TRBD2	TRBV5-4	CASSFAITPGTRSETQYF
TRBJ2-5	TRBD2	TRBV5-1	CASSRTSGGALETQYF
TRBJ2-2	TRBD1	TRBV27	CASRMTGFEANTGELFF
TRBJ2-3	NA	TRBV6-5	CASRHTQGTDTQYF
TRBJ1-3	NA	TRBV2	CASSEGRDSPRGNTIYF
TRBJ1-1	NA	TRBV27	CASSLGAANTEAFF
TRBJ2-5	TRBD2	TRBV4-1	CASSQDAGGDQETQYF
TRBJ1-2	NA	TRBV6-1	CASSEVLTGGYTF
TRBJ2-3	TRBD2	TRBV29-1	CSVDSAGGNTDTQYF
TRBJ1-1	NA	TRBV3-1/TRBV3-2	CASSNRGTEAFF
TRBJ1-3	NA	TRBV4-2	CASSQDILVGGSGNTIYF
TRBJ2-7	TRBD2	TRBV2	CASERGDLYEQYF
TRBJ1-2	NA	TRBV9	CASSVVGGNYGYTF
TRBJ2-5	TRBD2	TRBV30	CAWSVPVASGQETQYF
TRBJ1-4	NA	TRBV6-5	CASSQGRELFF
TRBJ1-3	NA	TRBV18	CASSPGEAGNTIYF
TRBJ2-3	TRBD2	TRBV6-4	CASSRSGGAADTQYF
TRBJ1-3	NA	TRBV5-5	CASSYGLAGGNTIYF
TRBJ1-1	NA	TRBV4-3	CASSQDPTELNTEAFF